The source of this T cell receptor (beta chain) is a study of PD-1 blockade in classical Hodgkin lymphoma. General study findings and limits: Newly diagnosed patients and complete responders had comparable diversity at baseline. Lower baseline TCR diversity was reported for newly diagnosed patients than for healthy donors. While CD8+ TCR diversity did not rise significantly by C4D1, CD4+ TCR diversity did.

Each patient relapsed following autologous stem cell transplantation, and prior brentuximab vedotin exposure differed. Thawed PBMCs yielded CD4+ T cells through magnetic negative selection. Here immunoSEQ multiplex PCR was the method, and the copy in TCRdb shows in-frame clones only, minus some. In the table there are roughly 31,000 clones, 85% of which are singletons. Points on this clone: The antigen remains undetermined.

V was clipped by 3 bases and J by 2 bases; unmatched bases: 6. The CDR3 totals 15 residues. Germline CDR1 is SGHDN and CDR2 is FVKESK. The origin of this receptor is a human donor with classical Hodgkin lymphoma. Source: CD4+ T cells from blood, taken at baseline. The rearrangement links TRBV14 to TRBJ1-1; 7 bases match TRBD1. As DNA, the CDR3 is TGTGCCAGCAGCCAGATGACAGGGATTAACACTGAAGCTTTCTTT. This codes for CASSQMTGINTEAFF.